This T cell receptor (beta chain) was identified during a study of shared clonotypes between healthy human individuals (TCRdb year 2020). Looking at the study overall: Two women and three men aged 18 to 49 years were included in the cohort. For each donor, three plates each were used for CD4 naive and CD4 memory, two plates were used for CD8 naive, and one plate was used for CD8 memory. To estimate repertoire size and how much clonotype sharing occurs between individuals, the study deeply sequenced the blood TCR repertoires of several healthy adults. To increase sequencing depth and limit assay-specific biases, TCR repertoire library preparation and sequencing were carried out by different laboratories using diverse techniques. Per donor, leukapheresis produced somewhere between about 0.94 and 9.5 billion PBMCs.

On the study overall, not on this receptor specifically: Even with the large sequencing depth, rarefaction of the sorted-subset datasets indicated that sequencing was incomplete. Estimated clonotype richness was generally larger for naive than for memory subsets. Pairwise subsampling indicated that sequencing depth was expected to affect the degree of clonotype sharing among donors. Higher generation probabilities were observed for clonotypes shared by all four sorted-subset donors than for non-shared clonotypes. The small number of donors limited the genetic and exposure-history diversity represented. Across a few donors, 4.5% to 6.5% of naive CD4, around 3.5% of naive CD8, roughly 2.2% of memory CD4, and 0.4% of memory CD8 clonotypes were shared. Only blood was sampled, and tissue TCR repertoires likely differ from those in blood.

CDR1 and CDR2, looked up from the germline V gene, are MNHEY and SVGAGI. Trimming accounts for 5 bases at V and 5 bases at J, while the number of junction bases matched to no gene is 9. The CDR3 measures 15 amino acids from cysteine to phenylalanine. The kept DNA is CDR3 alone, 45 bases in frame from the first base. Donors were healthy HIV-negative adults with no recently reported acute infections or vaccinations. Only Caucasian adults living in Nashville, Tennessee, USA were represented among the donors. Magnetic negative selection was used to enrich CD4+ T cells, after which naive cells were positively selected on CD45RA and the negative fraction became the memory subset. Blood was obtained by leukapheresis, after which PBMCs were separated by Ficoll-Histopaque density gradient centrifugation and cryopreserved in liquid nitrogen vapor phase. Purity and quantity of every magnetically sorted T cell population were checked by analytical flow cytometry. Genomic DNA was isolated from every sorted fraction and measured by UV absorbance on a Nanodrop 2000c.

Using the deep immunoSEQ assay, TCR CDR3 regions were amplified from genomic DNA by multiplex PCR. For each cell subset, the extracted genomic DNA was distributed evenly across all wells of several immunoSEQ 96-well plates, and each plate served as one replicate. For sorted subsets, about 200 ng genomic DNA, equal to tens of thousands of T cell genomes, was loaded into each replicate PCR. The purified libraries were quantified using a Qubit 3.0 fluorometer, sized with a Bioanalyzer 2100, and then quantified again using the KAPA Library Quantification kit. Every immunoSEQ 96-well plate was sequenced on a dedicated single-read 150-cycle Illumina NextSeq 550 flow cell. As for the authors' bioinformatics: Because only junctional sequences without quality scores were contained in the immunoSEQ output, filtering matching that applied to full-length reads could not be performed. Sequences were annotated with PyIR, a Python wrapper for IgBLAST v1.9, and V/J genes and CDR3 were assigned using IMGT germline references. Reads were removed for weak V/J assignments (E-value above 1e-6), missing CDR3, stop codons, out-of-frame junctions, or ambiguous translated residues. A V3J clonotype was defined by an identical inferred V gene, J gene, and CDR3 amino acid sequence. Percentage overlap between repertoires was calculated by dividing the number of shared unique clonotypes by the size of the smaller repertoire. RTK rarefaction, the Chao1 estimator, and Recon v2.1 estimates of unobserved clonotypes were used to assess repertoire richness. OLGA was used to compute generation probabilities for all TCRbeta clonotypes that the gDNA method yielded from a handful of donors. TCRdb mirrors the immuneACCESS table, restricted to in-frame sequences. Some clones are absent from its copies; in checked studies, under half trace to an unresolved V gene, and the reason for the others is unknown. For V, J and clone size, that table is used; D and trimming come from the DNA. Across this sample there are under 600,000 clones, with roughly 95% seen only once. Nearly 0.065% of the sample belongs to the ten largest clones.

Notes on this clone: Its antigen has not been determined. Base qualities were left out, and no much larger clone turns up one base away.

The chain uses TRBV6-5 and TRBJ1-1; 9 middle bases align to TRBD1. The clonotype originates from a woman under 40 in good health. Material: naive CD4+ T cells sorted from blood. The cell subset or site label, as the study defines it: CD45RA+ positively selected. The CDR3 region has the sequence CASSPQTGGRTEAFF. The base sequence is TGTGCCAGCAGTCCGCAGACAGGGGGTAGGACTGAAGCTTTCTTT.